The 20 T cell receptor beta chains below come from one sample, sequenced in a study of regulatory T cells in long-lasting Graves disease. Building of the TCR beta libraries involved iRepertoire HTBI primers and Arm-PCR of CDR3 regions. Via MiXCR, TCRdb re-called the multiplex PCR reads, giving one row per CDR3 protein. This sample carries around 460,000 distinct CDR3 sequences, about 20% of them seen once, and the ten largest clones take approximately 14%. Time point specified: persistent/refractory GD, antithyroid drugs over 5 years with positive TRAb. Generation of the TCR library employed RNA extracted from PBMCs. The source material was peripheral blood mononuclear cells (PBMCs), sampled when the disease was refractory, from a patient treated with antithyroid drugs. These receptor sequences come from a female donor with Graves disease.

V gene TRBV2 combines with J gene TRBJ2-2; the D gene is possibly TRBD2 (6 bases). The germline V gene has CDR1 SNHLY and CDR2 FYNNEI. The CDR3 sequence is 14 residues long. Trimming cost V 6 bases and J 6 bases, with 14 bases left between them. In DNA, the CDR3 is TGTGCCAGCAGCCCCCCCGGAGGGTCCGGGGAGCTGTTTTTT. It encodes CASSPPGGSGELFF.

This clonotype has a count of ten or more. CDR3 bases: TGTGCCAGCTCGCCGACTATGTCTACCGGGGAGCTGTTTTTT. Translating it yields CASSPTMSTGELFF. V gene TRBV12-3 or TRBV12-4 combines with J gene TRBJ2-2; D may be TRBD2 (5 bases). The CDR3 totals 14 residues. The V end was cut by 8 bases, the J end by 5 bases, with 15 bases between.

This clonotype appeared a few times. The chain carries TRBV5-1 and TRBJ1-2, with TRBD1 matching 7 bases. CDR3 length: 14 residues. Germline V gene lookup returns CDR1 SGHRS and CDR2 YFSETQ. V lost 8 bases to trimming and J lost 3 bases; unmatched junction nucleotides: 10. CDR3 DNA sequence: TGCGCCAGTCCCCGACAGGGTCGGGACTATGGCTACACCTTC. Protein sequence: CASPRQGRDYGYTF.

In this sample, this clonotype turned up many times. The V call is TRBV6-1, the J call TRBJ1-5, with no clear D. The V end was cut by 1 base, the J end by 9 bases, with 16 bases between. Looked up from germline, CDR1 is MNHNS and CDR2 is SASEGT. This CDR3 has 15 residues. The DNA of the CDR3 is TGTGCCAGCAGTGAAGAATGGTCGGGGATTGGGCCCCAGCATTTT. Protein product: CASSEEWSGIGPQHF.

This clonotype showed up many times. The chain has TRBV12-3 or TRBV12-4 and TRBJ2-4, with unresolved D. The ends were cut back, 6 bases at V and 0 bases at J, with 15 bases in the middle. The CDR3 is 16 amino acids. The CDR3 DNA is TGTGCCAGCAGCACCGAACTCACCCTAGCCAAAAACATTCAGTACTTC. Amino acid sequence: CASSTELTLAKNIQYF.

In the case of this clonotype: This may be a read error, as it is one base from a much larger clone. The V and J genes are TRBV28 and TRBJ1-6; D ambiguous. This CDR3 has 16 residues. Germline CDR1 is MDHEN and CDR2 is SYDVKM. CDR3 DNA sequence: TGTGCCAGCACTCCCCCGGGGAGCTTCTATAATCCACCCCTCCACTTT. Translated, it gives CASTPPGSFYNPPLHF.

This clonotype was seen only a few times. This chain links TRBV29-1 with TRBJ1-5; no clear D gene. This CDR3 has 13 residues. V lost 4 bases to trimming and J lost 3 bases, with 10 bases between them. Germline CDR1 and CDR2: SQVTM and ANQGSEA. This CDR3 reads CSVVAGLNQPQHF. CDR3 nucleotide sequence: TGCAGCGTTGTAGCTGGACTCAATCAGCCCCAGCATTTT.

This clonotype has only a few counts. The chain recombines TRBV11-3 with TRBJ1-1; D not certain. The CDR3 totals 16 residues. Between the trimmed V and J ends, which lost 4 bases and 2 bases, there was a span of 17 bases. Germline V CDR1 and CDR2: SGHNT, YENEEA. DNA of the CDR3: TGTGCCAGCAGCTCCCGAACGGGCAGGACTAACACTGAAGCTTTCTTT. Amino acids: CASSSRTGRTNTEAFF. The full variable domain, its missing parts supplied by reference TRBV11-3 and TRBJ1-1, is EAGVVQSPRYKIIEKKQPVAFWCNPISGHNTLYWYLQNLGQGPELLIRYENEEAVDDSQLPKDRFSAERLKGVDSTLKIQPAELGDSAVYLCASSSRTGRTNTEAFFGQGTRLTVV.

This chain uses TRBV20-1 with TRBJ2-7; maybe TRBD1 (6 bases). The CDR3 spans 14 residues. The germline V gene encodes CDR1 DFQATT and CDR2 SNEGSKA (reference sequence). V lost 5 bases and J 2 bases, leaving 16 bases between the germline ends. The CDR3, as DNA: TGCAGTGCTCACCCAGGGGCATCCCCCTACGAGCAGTACTTC. This gives the protein CSAHPGASPYEQYF.

Many counts were recorded for this clonotype. The rearrangement joins TRBV6-2 or TRBV6-3 to TRBJ2-5; D is uncertain. The germline V gene has CDR1 MNHEY and CDR2 SVGEGT. Trimming left V 8 bases short and J 1 base short, with 11 bases between. CDR3 length: 13 residues. CDR3 residues: CASHLWTQETQYF. The CDR3 DNA sequence: TGTGCCAGCCACCTCTGGACCCAAGAGACCCAGTACTTC.

This clonotype was counted many times. The rearrangement uses TRBV11-3 and TRBJ1-2, with no clear D. In germline, CDR1 is SGHNT, CDR2 YENEEA. The CDR3 runs 11 residues. V gave up 0 bases and J gave up 8 bases, with 4 bases separating them. This chain's CDR3 is CASSLDGGYTF. CDR3 bases: TGTGCCAGCAGCTTAGACGGAGGCTACACCTTC.

V is TRBV4-2 and J is TRBJ2-6, with D uncertain. Trimming pared 1 base from V and 0 bases from J, leaving 7 bases between. The germline V gene has CDR1 LGHNA and CDR2 YNFKEQ. The CDR3 runs 16 residues. The CDR3 loop is CASSQGFPSGANVLTF. The CDR3 nucleotides read TGTGCCAGCAGCCAAGGTTTCCCCTCTGGGGCCAACGTCCTGACTTTC.

This clonotype was seen many times. This chain joins TRBV12-3 or TRBV12-4 and TRBJ2-5; 11 positions match TRBD1. This CDR3 has 17 residues. Germline trimming cut 7 bases from V and 3 bases from J; bases unmatched to any gene: 13. CDR3 coding DNA: TGTGCCAGCACCCAAGCTGGAGGACAGGGGGCCGAAGAGACCCAGTACTTC. Translated, it gives CASTQAGGQGAEETQYF.

At least ten counts were recorded for this clonotype. The chain has TRBV12-3 or TRBV12-4 and TRBJ2-7, with D maybe TRBD1 (5 bases). V lost 6 bases to trimming and J lost 2 bases, with 11 bases between them. The CDR3 totals 13 residues. The CDR3 reads CASSQGFPYEQYF. In DNA form, the CDR3 reads TGTGCCAGCAGCCAGGGCTTTCCCTACGAGCAGTACTTC.

The rearrangement joins TRBV7-2 to TRBJ2-3; a possible D gene is TRBD1 (5 bases). Germline lookup yields CDR1 SGHTA and CDR2 FQGNSA. The V gene lost 5 bases and the J gene lost 4 bases, with 22 bases spanning the gap. The length of the CDR3 is 17 residues. CDR3 protein: CASSLPPESGKSDTQYF. The CDR3 bases are TGTGCCAGCAGCCTCCCCCCCGAATCAGGGAAATCAGATACGCAGTATTTT.

This clonotype has at least ten counts. The chain couples TRBV6-5 to TRBJ1-5, with D uncertain. Trimming removed 4 bases at V and 0 bases at J, with 10 bases between. The CDR3 has 15 residues. CDR1 is MNHEY, CDR2 SVGAGI, per germline. In nucleotides, the CDR3 is TGTGCCAGCAGTTTAGAAGGGAATAGCAATCAGCCCCAGCATTTT. This translates into CASSLEGNSNQPQHF.

This clonotype was counted at least ten times. The V gene is TRBV10-3, the J gene TRBJ2-5; D call uncertain. CDR1 ENHRY and CDR2 SYGVKD come from the germline V gene. The CDR3 has 12 residues. The V end lost 8 bases, the J end lost 5 bases, and 12 bases lay between the germline ends. This CDR3 reads CAIGGVTETQYF. The CDR3 DNA is TGTGCCATCGGTGGGGTGACGGAGACCCAGTACTTC.

The chain joins TRBV20-1 to TRBJ2-1, with D hard to call. The V end lost 2 bases, the J end lost 0 bases, and 14 bases lay between the germline ends. The CDR3 loop spans 16 amino acids. Germline CDR1 reads DFQATT; CDR2 reads SNEGSKA (reference sequence). The CDR3: CSARPRALSSYNEQFF. CDR3 sequence (DNA): TGCAGTGCTAGACCAAGAGCCTTAAGCTCCTACAATGAGCAGTTCTTC.

About this clonotype: It is likely a read error, because the conserved phenylalanine at the end of the CDR3 is missing. CDR3 nucleotides: TGTGCCAGCAGCCGATGGACTAGCGGGGCATCCTACGAGCAGTACCTC. It translates to CASSRWTSGASYEQYL. The chain has TRBV11-2 and TRBJ2-7; 12 bases line up with TRBD2. This CDR3 contains 16 residues. Trimming removed 5 bases from V and 1 base from J; junction bases left unmatched: 6. The germline CDR1 and CDR2 sequences are SGHAT and FQNNGV.

The rearrangement links TRBV5-1 to TRBJ2-7; D may be TRBD2 (5 bases). Germline V gene sequence: CDR1 SGHRS, CDR2 YFSETQ. The ends were cut back, 1 base at V and 0 bases at J, with 20 bases in the middle. The CDR3 is made up of 18 amino acids. The CDR3 sequence: CASSLFFDRRRSSYEQYF. The CDR3 DNA is TGCGCCAGCAGCTTGTTTTTCGACCGACGGAGGAGCTCCTACGAGCAGTACTTC.